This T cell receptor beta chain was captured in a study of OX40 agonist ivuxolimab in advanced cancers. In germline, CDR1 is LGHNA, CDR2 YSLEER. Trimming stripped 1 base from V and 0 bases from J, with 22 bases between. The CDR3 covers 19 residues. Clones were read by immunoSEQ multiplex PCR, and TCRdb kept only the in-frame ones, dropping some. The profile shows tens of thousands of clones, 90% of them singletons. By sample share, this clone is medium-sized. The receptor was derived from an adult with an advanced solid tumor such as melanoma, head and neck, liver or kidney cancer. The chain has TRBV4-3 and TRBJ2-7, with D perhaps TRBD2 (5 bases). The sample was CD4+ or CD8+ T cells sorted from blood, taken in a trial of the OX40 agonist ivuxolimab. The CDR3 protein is CASSQGVSAGPQTSYEQYF. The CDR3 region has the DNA TGCGCCAGCAGCCAAGGGGTTAGCGCTGGTCCTCAGACCTCCTACGAGCAGTACTTC.